Below are 18 T cell receptor beta chains sequenced from a single sample in a study of blood T cell repertoires in COVID-19. The assay was immunoSEQ multiplex PCR, and TCRdb's table has in-frame clones only and misses some. The sample contains roughly 240,000 clones, about 91% of which appear only once. Sequencing was performed on PBMCs or T cells enriched from blood (not recorded which). These receptors all come from a woman aged 40 to 50 with acute COVID-19.

The chain uses TRBV7-6 and TRBJ1-1, with 7 bases identical to TRBD1. The CDR3 loop spans 15 amino acids. From germline, CDR1 is SGHVS and CDR2 FNYEAQ. The V and J ends lost 2 bases and 1 base, in that order; junction bases with no gene match: 4. As DNA, the CDR3 is TGTGCCAGCAGCTTACTCGGGACAGAGAACACTGAAGCTTTCTTT. It codes for CASSLLGTENTEAFF.

The genes are TRBV18 and TRBJ1-2; weak D call: TRBD1 (5 bases). This CDR3 spans 14 amino acids. Trimming stripped 4 bases from V and 6 bases from J, with 15 bases between. Germline CDR1 is KGHSH and CDR2 is LQKENI. The CDR3 is CASSLQGGEDGYTF. DNA of the CDR3: TGTGCCAGCTCACTTCAGGGAGGGGAGGATGGCTACACCTTC.

The chain joins TRBV7-2 to TRBJ2-7; D may be TRBD1 (5 bases). Trimming left V 5 bases short and J 1 base short, with 12 bases between. Germline V CDR1 and CDR2: SGHTA, FQGNSA. This CDR3 contains 14 residues. The CDR3, as DNA: TGTGCCAGCAGCGTGCCACAGGTATCCTACGAGCAGTACTTC. Protein: CASSVPQVSYEQYF.

This clone has a handful of counts. The chain carries TRBV23-1 and TRBJ2-5; 13 nucleotides align to TRBD2. TRBV23-1 is flagged as an ORF with uncertain function. CDR3 length: 23 residues. V lost 3 bases and J lost 5; bases outside the gene matches: 27. CDR3 residues: CASSHPGREERTSGRRGDETQYF. The CDR3 DNA is TGCGCCAGCAGTCATCCCGGCAGGGAGGAAAGGACTAGCGGGAGACGGGGCGACGAGACCCAGTACTTC.

The genes are TRBV7-2 and TRBJ2-2, with 8 bases aligning to TRBD2. Per germline, CDR1 SGHTA and CDR2 FQGNSA. The V and J ends lost 5 bases and 7 bases, in that order; junction bases with no gene match: 12. There are 16 residues in the CDR3. The CDR3 sequence: CASSRGASGGGGELFF. CDR3 nucleotide sequence: TGTGCCAGCAGCCGCGGGGCCAGCGGGGGTGGCGGGGAGCTGTTTTTT.

The chain carries TRBV7-9 and TRBJ1-5, with 8 bases lining up with TRBD1. Germline assignment: CDR1 SEHNR and CDR2 FQNEAQ (reference sequence). The CDR3 runs 15 residues. J was trimmed by 0 bases and V by 3 bases; bases with no gene match: 1. In nucleotides, the CDR3 is TGTGCCAGCAGCTTGACAGGGGTTAGCAATCAGCCCCAGCATTTT. It is translated as CASSLTGVSNQPQHF. The full variable domain, its missing parts supplied by reference TRBV7-9 and TRBJ1-5, is DTGVSQNPRHKITKRGQNVTFRCDPISEHNRLYWYRQTLGQGPEFLTYFQNEAQLEKSRLLSDRFSAERPKGSFSTLEIQRTEQGDSAMYLCASSLTGVSNQPQHFGDGTRLSIL.

This rearrangement joins TRBV19 to TRBJ1-2; 8 bases match TRBD1. V shed 10 bases and J 6 bases; nucleotides not matched to a gene: 19. Germline V CDR1 and CDR2: LNHDA, SQIVND (reference sequence). The CDR3 contains 16 residues. The CDR3 spells CATLKEQGVPRDGYTF. The CDR3 nucleotides are TGTGCCACCTTAAAGGAACAGGGGGTACCTCGGGATGGCTACACCTTC. Drawing the rest from reference TRBV19 and TRBJ1-2, the complete variable domain is DGGITQSPKYLFRKEGQNVTLSCEQNLNHDAMYWYRQDPGQGLRLIYYSQIVNDFQKGDIAEGYSVSREKKESFPLTVTSAQKNPTAFYLCATLKEQGVPRDGYTFGSGTRLTVV.

The V gene is TRBV30, the J gene TRBJ2-3; perhaps TRBD2 as D (6 bases). Between the trimmed V and J ends, which lost 1 base and 4 bases, there was a span of 12 bases. The CDR3 length is 14 residues. Germline-derived CDR1 and CDR2 are GTSNPN and SVGIG (reference sequence). CDR3: CAWSASDLADTQYF. CDR3 DNA sequence: TGTGCCTGGAGTGCTAGCGATCTTGCAGATACGCAGTATTTT.

V is TRBV2 and J is TRBJ1-1; TRBD1 matches 11 bases. Germline loops: CDR1 SNHLY, CDR2 FYNNEI. V was pared by 6 bases and J by 11 bases, with 8 bases of the junction left unmatched. The CDR3 covers 13 residues. CDR3 loop: CASRVRDRGDAFF. The CDR3 DNA sequence: TGTGCCAGCAGAGTCCGGGACAGGGGGGACGCTTTCTTT.

The gene calls are TRBV11-3 and TRBJ1-1, with 10 nucleotides matching TRBD1. This CDR3 spans 14 amino acids. Trimming at V came to 4 bases and at J to 1 base, leaving 0 bases not matched to a gene. From germline, CDR1 is SGHNT and CDR2 YENEEA. CDR3 amino acids: CASSWDRGNTEAFF. CDR3 DNA: TGTGCCAGCAGCTGGGACAGGGGGAACACTGAAGCTTTCTTT.

V and J are TRBV9 and TRBJ1-2; 10 nucleotides align to TRBD1. The J segment lost 6 bases and the V segment lost 2 bases, leaving 1 base of the junction unmatched. The V gene's germline CDR1 is SGDLS and CDR2 YYNGEE. This CDR3 contains 13 residues. CDR3 bases: TGTGCCAGCAGCGTTGGACAGGGGGATGGCTACACCTTC. It encodes CASSVGQGDGYTF.

This clone was seen just once. The rearrangement uses TRBV18 and TRBJ1-1, with TRBD1 identical over 7 bases. V was pared by 4 bases and J by 7 bases, with 6 bases of the junction left unmatched. Germline-derived CDR1 and CDR2 are KGHSH and LQKENI. CDR3 length: 13 residues. The CDR3 sequence: CASSLQGTLEAFF. The CDR3 bases are TGTGCCAGCTCACTACAGGGGACGCTTGAAGCTTTCTTT.

The chain links TRBV30 to TRBJ1-5; D not certain. The CDR3 loop spans 13 amino acids. The V gene's germline CDR1 is GTSNPN and CDR2 SVGIG (reference sequence). V lost 3 bases and J 8 bases, leaving 14 bases between the germline ends. In DNA, the CDR3 is TGTGCCTGGAGCAGACGGCAGGCCAAGCCCCAGCATTTT. Amino acids: CAWSRRQAKPQHF.

The DNA of the CDR3 is TGTGCCACCAGTGATTTGCCTGGGCAGGGGGCAGATACGCAGTATTTT. Translated, it gives CATSDLPGQGADTQYF. The V and J genes are TRBV24-1 and TRBJ2-3; 7 bases agree with TRBD1. Germline values: CDR1 KGHDR, CDR2 SFDVKD. Trimming removed 0 bases from V and 4 bases from J; junction bases left unmatched: 6. This CDR3 spans 16 amino acids.

In this sample, this clone turned up once. The rearrangement uses TRBV20-1 and TRBJ2-1; 11 nucleotides match TRBD2. The germline V gene has CDR1 DFQATT and CDR2 SNEGSKA (reference sequence). Trimming took 3 bases from V and 8 from J; bases not matched to a gene: 9. The length of the CDR3 is 15 residues. The CDR3 DNA reads as TGCAGTGCTAGTAAACTAGCGGGAGTTGACGATGAGCAGTTCTTC. This translates into CSASKLAGVDDEQFF.

The genes are TRBV18 and TRBJ1-1; the D is unclear. Trimming took off 3 bases at V and 1 base at J, with 15 bases between the two ends. The germline V gene has CDR1 KGHSH and CDR2 LQKENI. This CDR3 comprises 16 residues. The CDR3 nucleotides read TGTGCCAGCTCACCCTTCGATCTCTCAGGGAACACTGAAGCTTTCTTT. Protein product: CASSPFDLSGNTEAFF.

This rearrangement joins TRBV5-1 to TRBJ2-1, with TRBD2 matching over 12 bases. J gave up 3 bases and V 0 bases, and 1 base lay outside the gene matches. The CDR3 loop spans 16 amino acids. The germline V gene encodes CDR1 SGHRS and CDR2 YFSETQ. CDR3 residues: CASSLVTSGGYNEQFF. CDR3 coding DNA: TGCGCCAGCAGCTTGGTGACTAGCGGGGGCTACAATGAGCAGTTCTTC.

This clone was recorded once. The chain couples TRBV7-8 to TRBJ1-1; no clear D gene. Trimming cost V 3 bases and J 1 base, with 9 bases left between them. Germline loops: CDR1 SGHVS, CDR2 FQNEAQ. This CDR3 contains 14 residues. CDR3 DNA: TGTGCCAGCAGCTTCTTGAGAGGGAACACTGAAGCTTTCTTT. Protein product: CASSFLRGNTEAFF.